This T cell receptor beta chain appears in the sequencing data of a study of shared clonotypes between healthy human individuals. Findings and limits, study-wide: On the whole, naive subsets had larger estimated richness than memory subsets had. In contrast to clonotypes shared by all four donors, non-shared clonotypes had lower generation probabilities. Clonotypes that were shared across a handful of donors made up roughly 5% of naive CD4 clonotypes.

Naive CD8 cells lacked CD45RO and underwent positive selection for CCR7, leaving out terminally differentiated effector memory CD45RA+ cells. On this clone: The antigen is not known.

Original processing notes: Owing to the provision of junction-only sequences devoid of quality scores by immunoSEQ, filtering differed. The table came from immunoSEQ multiplex PCR; TCRdb's copy has only in-frame clones and leaves some out. V, J and clone size were drawn from that table, and D and trimming were deduced from the DNA. This sample has roughly 810,000 clones, with 95% to 97% found just once. This clonotype was obtained from a man aged 30 to 39 in good health. What was sequenced was naive CD8+ T cells sorted from blood.

In nucleotides, the CDR3 is TGTGCCAGCAGCTTAGCCGGGGGAGGGCCACGGGAGCAGTACTTC. Protein: CASSLAGGGPREQYF. The chain links TRBV11-2 to TRBJ2-7, with 7 bases fitting TRBD2. Germline CDR1 and CDR2: SGHAT and FQNNGV. The V gene end was trimmed by 1 base and the J gene end by 7 bases; junction bases not matched to a gene: 10. The CDR3 is made up of 15 amino acids. Full variable domain (missing parts from reference TRBV11-2 and TRBJ2-7): EAGVAQSPRYKIIEKRQSVAFWCNPISGHATLYWYQQILGQGPKLLIQFQNNGVVDDSQLPKDRFSAERLKGVDSTLKIQPAKLEDSAVYLCASSLAGGGPREQYFGPGTRLTVT.